The entry below gives a single T cell receptor (beta chain) sequence along with its context. What it binds is unknown. Sequencing was performed with immunoSEQ multiplex PCR; in TCRdb, only in-frame clones are kept and a portion is missing. The sample contains tens of thousands of clones, more than 75% of which appear only once. The sample is drawn from a study of OX40 agonist ivuxolimab in advanced cancers. Study-wide findings and caveats: Dosing at 0.1 to 3.0 mg/kg was accompanied by clonal expansion of CD4+ and CD8+ blood T cells by week 6.

The V gene end was trimmed by 5 bases and the J gene end by 7 bases; junction bases not matched to a gene: 6. The CDR3 contains 13 residues. The germline gives CDR1 SEHNR, CDR2 FQNEAQ (reference sequence). The specimen was CD4+ or CD8+ T cells sorted from blood, collected in a trial of the OX40 agonist ivuxolimab. This chain links TRBV7-9 with TRBJ1-1; TRBD1 aligns across 8 bases. The TCR sequence derives from an adult with an advanced solid tumor such as melanoma, head and neck, liver or kidney cancer. In nucleotides, the CDR3 is TGTGCCAGCAGCCAGACAGGGGCCGTTGAAGCTTTCTTT. Protein: CASSQTGAVEAFF.